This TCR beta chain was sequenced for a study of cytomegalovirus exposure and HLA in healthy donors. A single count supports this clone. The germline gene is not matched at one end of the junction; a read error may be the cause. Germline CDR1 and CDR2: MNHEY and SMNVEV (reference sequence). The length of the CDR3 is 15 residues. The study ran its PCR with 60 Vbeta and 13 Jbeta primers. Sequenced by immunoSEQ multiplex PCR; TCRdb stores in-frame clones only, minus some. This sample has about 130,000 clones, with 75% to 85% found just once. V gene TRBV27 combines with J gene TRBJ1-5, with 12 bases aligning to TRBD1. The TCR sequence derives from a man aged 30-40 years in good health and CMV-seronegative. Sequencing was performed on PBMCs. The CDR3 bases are TGTGCCAGCAGTACTGGGACAGGGGGCAATCAGCCCCAGAATTTT. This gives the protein CASSTGTGGNQPQNF.